Below, 11 T cell receptor beta chains from the same sample are listed, as sequenced in a study of T cells in Graves' hyperthyroidism and ophthalmopathy. RNA transcripts yielded amplified TCR beta CDR3 regions. First-round RT-PCR with HTBI primers amplified the TCR CDR3 region. MiXCR was run by TCRdb on the multiplex PCR reads, yielding one entry per CDR3 protein. The data hold around 800,000 distinct CDR3 sequences, with more than 30% observed a single time. Material: blood. All receptors come from a man aged 18 to 35 with Graves' hyperthyroidism.

V usage is TRBV4-1 and J usage is TRBJ1-2; 10 bases are a match to TRBD1. Per the germline V gene, CDR1 is MGHRA and CDR2 is YSYEKL. The CDR3 runs 14 residues. V gave up 0 bases and J gave up 7 bases; unmatched junction bases: 2. CDR3: CASSQETGGTGYTF. CDR3 coding DNA: TGCGCCAGCAGCCAAGAGACAGGGGGCACTGGCTACACCTTC.

The rearrangement uses TRBV7-3 and TRBJ2-7, with 8 bases aligning to TRBD2. V shed 8 bases and J 4 bases; nucleotides not matched to a gene: 4. Germline loops: CDR1 SGHTA, CDR2 FQGTGA. The CDR3 is made up of 12 amino acids. The CDR3 loop reads CASRLAGYEQYF. Written as DNA, the CDR3 is TGTGCCAGCCGATTAGCGGGGTACGAGCAGTACTTC.

The table lists this clonotype with a few counts. The chain joins TRBV4-2 to TRBJ2-6; the D gene could be TRBD1 or TRBD2 (5 bases each). The length of the CDR3 is 16 residues. Between the trimmed V and J ends, which lost 0 bases and 2 bases, there was a span of 8 bases. The germline CDR1 and CDR2 sequences are LGHNA and YNFKEQ. The CDR3 spells CASSQEGETGANVLTF. CDR3 coding DNA: TGTGCCAGCAGCCAAGAAGGGGAGACTGGGGCCAACGTCCTGACTTTC.

This clonotype showed up many times. The CDR3 region is CASSFAPPGGQPQHF. As DNA, the CDR3 is TGTGCCAGCAGCTTCGCTCCCCCGGGAGGCCAGCCCCAGCATTTT. The V call is TRBV7-8, the J call TRBJ1-5; D not certain. Trimming pared 3 bases from V and 7 bases from J, leaving 16 bases between. The length of the CDR3 is 15 residues. The germline V gene has CDR1 SGHVS and CDR2 FQNEAQ.

Remarks on this clonotype: A much more abundant neighbour one base away suggests this may be a read error. The gene calls are TRBV9 and TRBJ1-2; D is undetermined. The CDR3 covers 15 residues. Between the trimmed V and J ends, which lost 0 bases and 2 bases, there was a span of 11 bases. Germline V lookup: CDR1 SGDLS, CDR2 YYNGEE. In DNA form, the CDR3 reads TGTGCCAGCAGCGTAGGCGCGGCAGCCAACTATGGCTACACCTTC. It codes for CASSVGAAANYGYTF.

This clonotype was observed a handful of times. The chain uses TRBV6-5 and TRBJ2-7; 10 bases are a match to TRBD1. The V segment lost 7 bases and the J segment 7 bases; nucleotides outside the gene matches: 10. The CDR3 sequence is 14 residues long. Germline lookup yields CDR1 MNHEY and CDR2 SVGAGI. The CDR3 loop reads CASNRPGQGGEQYF. As DNA, the CDR3 is TGTGCCAGCAACCGGCCTGGACAGGGGGGAGAGCAGTACTTC.

This clonotype was counted many times. This chain connects TRBV7-6 to TRBJ1-4; D might be TRBD1 (5 bases). Trimming removed 5 bases from V and 8 bases from J, with 12 bases in between. The CDR3 consists of 13 residues. Germline loops: CDR1 SGHVS, CDR2 FNYEAQ. The CDR3 nucleotides read TGTGCCAGCAGCCCAGGACATCGAGAAAAACTGTTTTTT. It yields the protein CASSPGHREKLFF. Full variable domain (rest looked up from reference TRBV7-6 and TRBJ1-4): GAGVSQSPRYKVTKRGQDVALRCDPISGHVSLYWYRQALGQGPEFLTYFNYEAQQDKSGLPNDRFSAERPEGSISTLTIQRTEQRDSAMYRCASSPGHREKLFFGSGTQLSVL.

This clonotype was observed a handful of times. This chain uses TRBV29-1 with TRBJ2-7, with D perhaps being TRBD1 or TRBD2 (6 bases each). From germline, CDR1 is SQVTM and CDR2 ANQGSEA. Between the trimmed V and J ends, which lost 6 bases and 0 bases, there was a span of 18 bases. The CDR3 is 15 amino acids. The CDR3 bases are TGCAGCGTCTCCCTTAACCGGGGGCCCTCCTACGAGCAGTACTTC. This gives the protein CSVSLNRGPSYEQYF.

This rearrangement joins TRBV15 to TRBJ1-6, with D possibly TRBD1 on 5 matching bases. The CDR3 runs to 14 residues. Per germline, CDR1 LNHNV and CDR2 YYDKDF (reference sequence). Trimming took 3 bases from V and 13 from J, leaving 16 bases between them. DNA for the CDR3: TGTGCCACCAGCAGCCTAGGGGCCAATCAGCCCCTCCACTTT. This encodes CATSSLGANQPLHF.

This clonotype was seen a handful of times. The CDR3 DNA reads TGTGCCAGCAACGAAGGGATCGGTACGGAGACCCAGTACTTC. It translates to CASNEGIGTETQYF. The rearrangement uses TRBV9 and TRBJ2-5; D unresolved. Germline V gene lookup returns CDR1 SGDLS and CDR2 YYNGEE. This CDR3 contains 14 residues. V lost 6 bases and J lost 5, with 17 bases in between. Combining the CDR3 with reference TRBV9 and TRBJ2-5 gives the whole variable domain DSGVTQTPKHLITATGQRVTLRCSPRSGDLSVYWYQQSLDQGLQFLIQYYNGEERAKGNILERFSAQQFPDLHSELNLSSLELGDSALYFCASNEGIGTETQYFGPGTRLLVL.

To note about this clonotype: With a much larger clone just one base away, this may be a read error. The chain is built from TRBV9 and TRBJ2-7, with TRBD2 matching over 7 bases. CDR1 is SGDLS, CDR2 YYNGEE, per germline. This CDR3 has 15 amino acids. The CDR3 nucleotides read TGTGCCAGCAGCCCGACCCTAGCGGAGAGCTACGAGCAGCACTTC. Its translation is CASSPTLAESYEQHF.